This is a list of T cell receptor beta chains from one sample in a study of spatial heterogeneity in lung cancer. Each CDR3 protein gets one entry after TCRdb re-called the 5' RACE reads with MiXCR. The sample records approximately 2,300 distinct CDR3 sequences, approximately 13% being singletons. The sample in question was lung tumor tissue, obtained at surgery. The origin of the receptors is a male donor with early-stage non-small cell lung cancer. Each CDR3 is given with its conserved first and last residue. A D gene is named only where the DNA matches it firmly. Clone size is given for some rows only: seen once, a few or many times, or a class if the clone is expanded.

V	size	D	J	DNA	CDR3
TRBV9	NA	TRBD1	TRBJ1-2	TGTGCCAGCAGCGTCGACAGGGCGTTAATTCACGGCTACACCTTC	CASSVDRALIHGYTF
TRBV29-1	medium-sized	NA	TRBJ1-4	TGCAGCGTTGAAGATCTGACGAGGGAAAAACTGTTTTTT	CSVEDLTREKLFF
TRBV7-9	medium-sized	TRBD2	TRBJ2-7	TGTGCCAGCATCCTTACTAGCGGGGGCCTCACCTACGAGCAGTACTTC	CASILTSGGLTYEQYF
TRBV6-1	many	NA	TRBJ2-5	TGTGCCAGCACCCGATCCTCGGGCTTGGGGGGAGAGACCCAGTACTTC	CASTRSSGLGGETQYF
TRBV19	medium-sized	TRBD2	TRBJ2-1	TGTGCCAGTAGTATATTAGCGGGGGACAATGAGCAGTTCTTC	CASSILAGDNEQFF
TRBV7-3	NA	TRBD2	TRBJ2-1	TGTGCCAGCAGCTTTGGACTAGCGGAGGGCTATGAGCAGTTCTTC	CASSFGLAEGYEQFF
TRBV5-1	many	NA	TRBJ2-7	TGCGCCAGCAGCCAACAGGGTTTTGGGGCCTACGAGCAGTACTTC	CASSQQGFGAYEQYF
TRBV5-4	many	TRBD1	TRBJ2-3	TGTGCCAGCAGCTGGCAGGGGGGCACAGATACGCAGTATTTT	CASSWQGGTDTQYF
TRBV7-8	medium-sized	NA	TRBJ2-3	TGTGCCAGCAGATCCGGGACCCCACTCTGGGATACGCAGTATTTT	CASRSGTPLWDTQYF
TRBV7-3	medium-sized	TRBD2	TRBJ2-1	TGTGCCAGCAGCTCCCCAGGCGGGGGGAACAGTGAGCAGTTCTTC	CASSSPGGGNSEQFF
TRBV27	medium-sized	TRBD1	TRBJ2-2	TGTGCCAGCAGTTCTCAACACCGACAGGGGCACGGGGAGCTGTTTTTT	CASSSQHRQGHGELFF
TRBV5-4	NA	NA	TRBJ1-6	TGTGCCAGCAGCGGGAGGGGACGGCTGAATTCACCCCTCCACTTT	CASSGRGRLNSPLHF
TRBV6-5	medium-sized	TRBD1	TRBJ2-3	TGTGCCAGCAGTTACGCCTACTCAGGACAGGGCAGCTGGACGCAGTATTTT	CASSYAYSGQGSWTQYF
TRBV2	NA	NA	TRBJ2-1	TGTGCCAGCAGAGGTCCCGTGTGGGATGAGCAGTTCTTC	CASRGPVWDEQFF
TRBV3-1	medium-sized	TRBD2	TRBJ2-3	TGTGCCAGCAGCCAACAAGCGGGGGTCCCAGATACGCAGTATTTT	CASSQQAGVPDTQYF
TRBV10-1	large	TRBD1	TRBJ2-5	TGCGCCAGCAGTGAGGGGGGACAGGGGACAGAGACCCAGTACTTC	CASSEGGQGTETQYF
TRBV7-2	NA	TRBD2	TRBJ2-1	TGTGCCAGCAGCTCACCGACTAGCGGGAGGCAAAGAGAGCAGTTCTTC	CASSSPTSGRQREQFF
TRBV12-3/TRBV12-4	medium-sized	NA	TRBJ1-1	TGTGCCAGCAGTTTTCCACCGGCCGCCTCTCGACAGTCCTTGAACACTGAAGCTTTCTTT	CASSFPPAASRQSLNTEAFF
TRBV9	many	NA	TRBJ1-2	TGTGCCAGCAGCGTGGGGGACACAACCAGTTATGGCTACACCTTC	CASSVGDTTSYGYTF
TRBV20-1	medium-sized	NA	TRBJ2-5	TGCAGTGCTAGAGTCCAGGGCCAAGAGACCCAGTACTTC	CSARVQGQETQYF
TRBV19	medium-sized	TRBD2	TRBJ2-3	TGTGCCAGTCAACTAGCGGGGGGCACAGATACGCAGTATTTT	CASQLAGGTDTQYF
TRBV4-2	NA	TRBD1	TRBJ2-7	TGTGCCAGCAGACTTGGGACAGGGGGCAAGTACGAGCAGTACTTC	CASRLGTGGKYEQYF
TRBV2	medium-sized	NA	TRBJ2-4	TGTGCCAGCGGCGAAATAGCCAAAAACATTCAGTACTTC	CASGEIAKNIQYF
TRBV10-1	many	TRBD2	TRBJ2-3	TGCGCCAGCAGTGAGTCGGGCCTAGCGGGGGGGAACACAGATACGCAGTATTTT	CASSESGLAGGNTDTQYF
TRBV14	many	NA	TRBJ1-2	TGTGCCAGCAGTACGCCAGGGTCGGGCCGGTGGGGCGGCTACACCTTC	CASSTPGSGRWGGYTF
TRBV25-1	medium-sized	TRBD1	TRBJ1-1	TGTGCCAGCAGTAAAAGGGGACAGGGGTCGGAAGCTTTCTTT	CASSKRGQGSEAFF